Described below is a single T cell receptor (beta chain) sequence and its context. These data come from a study of blood T cell repertoires in COVID-19. At the level of the study: PBMCs, B-cell-depleted T cells, or T cells provided the cDNA or gDNA that made up the material.

Using immunoSEQ multiplex PCR, the repertoire was profiled, and TCRdb retains in-frame clones only, with some absent. The profile shows around 400,000 clones, around 86% of them singletons. Recruitment covered about two dozen US areas and drew participants whose ages spanned roughly 18 to 100 years. Participants' own reports of clinical history determined their cohort assignment. Cohort 3 donors were reported recovered after two negative PCRs, clearance, or symptom resolution. V shed 7 bases, J shed 4 bases, and the junction held 5 bases outside the gene matches. The CDR3 has 13 amino acids. In germline, CDR1 is SGDLS, CDR2 YYNGEE.

The chain has TRBV9 and TRBJ2-1, with 7 bases aligning to TRBD2. The source material was PBMCs or T cells enriched from blood (not recorded which). This TCR came from a woman in her fifties or sixties who had recovered from COVID-19. CDR3 sequence reads: CASGRELYNEQFF. The CDR3 bases are TGTGCCAGCGGGCGGGAGTTATACAATGAGCAGTTCTTC.